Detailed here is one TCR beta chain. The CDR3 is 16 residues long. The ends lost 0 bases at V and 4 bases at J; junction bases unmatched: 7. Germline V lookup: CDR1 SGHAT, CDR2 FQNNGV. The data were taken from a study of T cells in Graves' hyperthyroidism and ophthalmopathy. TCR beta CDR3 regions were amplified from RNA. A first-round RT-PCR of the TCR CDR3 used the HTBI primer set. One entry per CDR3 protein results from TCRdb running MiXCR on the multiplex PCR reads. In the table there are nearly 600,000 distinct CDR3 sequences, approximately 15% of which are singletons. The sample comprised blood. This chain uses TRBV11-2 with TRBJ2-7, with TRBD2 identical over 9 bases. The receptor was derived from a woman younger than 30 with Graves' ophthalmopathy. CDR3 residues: CASSLEGVAGEYEQYF. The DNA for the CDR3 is TGTGCCAGCAGCTTAGAGGGGGTAGCGGGAGAATACGAGCAGTACTTC.